What follows are 9 T cell receptor beta chains derived from one specimen sequenced in a study of blood T cell repertoires in COVID-19. Measured with immunoSEQ multiplex PCR; TCRdb has only the in-frame clones, and not every one. The repertoire has 300,000 to 350,000 clones, about 90% of them found once; the top ten carry less than 3.5%. The specimen was peripheral blood. The receptors originated from a woman in her thirties with COVID-19, enrolled during active disease.

This chain connects TRBV7-9 to TRBJ2-5; the D is unclear. The V gene's germline CDR1 is SEHNR and CDR2 FQNEAQ (reference sequence). The CDR3 has 11 residues. Trimming removed 5 bases at V and 3 bases at J, with 4 bases between. CDR3 sequence reads: CASSREETQYF. The CDR3 DNA reads TGTGCCAGCAGCAGAGAAGAGACCCAGTACTTC.

This chain joins TRBV9 and TRBJ2-5; 11 nucleotides match TRBD2. CDR3 length: 15 amino acids. Germline V CDR1 and CDR2: SGDLS, YYNGEE. Trimming took 3 bases from V and 3 from J; bases not matched to a gene: 4. The CDR3 sequence: CASSARLAGKETQYF. CDR3 bases: TGTGCCAGCAGCGCTCGACTAGCGGGAAAAGAGACCCAGTACTTC.

This sequence joins TRBV19 and TRBJ1-2; 7 bases line up with TRBD1. Looked up from germline, CDR1 is LNHDA and CDR2 is SQIVND (reference sequence). There are 15 residues in the CDR3. Trimming at V came to 2 bases and at J to 4 bases, leaving 7 bases not matched to a gene. The CDR3 protein is CASSIRGGAGYGYTF. CDR3 DNA: TGTGCCAGTAGTATACGAGGGGGCGCCGGCTATGGCTACACCTTC.

V gene TRBV2 combines with J gene TRBJ2-2; 8 bases are shared with TRBD1. The V segment lost 8 bases and the J segment 2 bases; nucleotides outside the gene matches: 7. CDR1 and CDR2 (germline): SNHLY, FYNNEI. This CDR3 is 15 amino acids long. The CDR3 reads CASFTGTGNTGELFF. CDR3 nucleotide sequence: TGTGCCAGCTTTACCGGGACAGGAAACACCGGGGAGCTGTTTTTT.

This chain uses TRBV7-2 with TRBJ2-6; 7 nucleotides match TRBD2. The germline CDR1 and CDR2 sequences are SGHTA and FQGNSA. The CDR3 length is 17 residues. The trim removed 3 bases at V and 0 bases at J, leaving 5 bases unmatched. The CDR3 region is CASSFAGVTSGANVLTF. CDR3 in DNA: TGTGCCAGCAGCTTTGCGGGAGTCACCTCTGGGGCCAACGTCCTGACTTTC.

The chain carries TRBV23-1 and TRBJ2-7, with 9 bases fitting TRBD1. Being an ORF, TRBV23-1 has a function that is uncertain. V dropped 10 bases and J dropped 5; count of bases not matched to a gene: 12. There are 14 residues in the CDR3. This CDR3 is CANFSGTGSHEQYF. In DNA form, the CDR3 reads TGCGCCAACTTTTCCGGGACAGGGTCTCACGAGCAGTACTTC.

V is TRBV27 and J is TRBJ1-5, with D possibly matching TRBD1 (6 bases). V shed 6 bases and J shed 0 bases, with 12 bases lying between them. Looked up from germline, CDR1 is MNHEY and CDR2 is SMNVEV (reference sequence). CDR3 length: 15 amino acids. CDR3 sequence (DNA): TGTGCCAGCAGCCGGACAGCTTATAGCAATCAGCCCCAGCATTTT. Its protein is CASSRTAYSNQPQHF.

V gene TRBV2 combines with J gene TRBJ2-7; D not resolved. Germline CDR1 is SNHLY and CDR2 is FYNNEI. This CDR3 is built from 14 residues. Trimming took off 2 bases at V and 6 bases at J, with 14 bases between the two ends. As DNA, the CDR3 is TGTGCCAGCAGTGAATTGGCAGGCCTCTCCGAGCAGTACTTC. Amino acid sequence: CASSELAGLSEQYF. Looking up the rest from reference TRBV2 and TRBJ2-7 gives the full variable domain: EPEVTQTPSHQVTQMGQEVILRCVPISNHLYFYWYRQILGQKVEFLVSFYNNEISEKSEIFDDQFSVERPDGSNFTLKIRSTKLEDSAMYFCASSELAGLSEQYFGPGTRLTVT.

The chain joins TRBV7-6 to TRBJ2-1; TRBD1 might be the D (6 bases). V was pared by 5 bases and J by 5 bases, with 16 bases between. This CDR3 is 15 amino acids long. Germline CDR1 SGHVS, CDR2 FNYEAQ. The CDR3 reads CASSLIRGANNEQFF. The CDR3, as DNA: TGTGCCAGCAGCCTCATCAGGGGAGCAAACAATGAGCAGTTCTTC.